This T cell receptor beta chain was profiled in a study of blood T cells in healthy people across ages (dated by TCRdb to the mid-2010s). Regarding the complete study: In model experiments, roughly one uniquely barcoded TCR beta cDNA molecule per two T cells was captured by template switching. Using the same blood draw, the study looked at two additional independent replicas of 1 million unique cDNA reads for two donors, one aged 18 to 30 and the other aged 80 or older. To avoid experimental bias, donors of different ages were randomly spread across the sequencing lanes. Using deep sequencing normalized with unique cDNA molecular identifiers, the study measured how TCR beta repertoire diversity changes with age. The donors were divided into four age groups: young (average about 15 years), middle-aged (almost 40), aged (roughly 66) and long-lived (roughly 82).

The approximately 41 donors, aged about 6 to 100 years, were systemically healthy Caucasian individuals from Russia. Each donor gave ten milliliters of peripheral blood, collected into EDTA-treated Vacutainer tubes. Ficoll-Paque density-gradient centrifugation was used to isolate PBMCs, with at least 7 million per sample. Trizol reagent was used to extract total RNA from the PBMCs, yielding at least 5.5 micrograms per sample. Naive CD45RAhigh/CD27high T cell percentages were measured by flow cytometry on a PBMC aliquot from every donor. This clonotype came up many times. The specificity of this receptor is unknown. It has no much larger one-base neighbor in the sample; base qualities were not kept. Study-wide findings and limitations: As age increased, observed TCR beta diversity per million T cells dropped in a roughly linear way, and a significant reduction was already evident by age approximately 40. Because donor CMV infection status was unknown, age-related changes in expanded clonotypes were potentially confounded. Estimates of total diversity based on one million sequenced T cells were regarded as lower bounds and as underestimates. A strong correlation was found between observed TCR beta diversity and the percentage of naive T cells measured by flow cytometry. Bulk unsorted PBMC profiling prevented conclusive comparison of naive and antigen-experienced compartments. Compared with the aged group, the long-lived group had more naive CD4+ T cells, fewer expanded clones and increased TCR diversity, a pattern suggesting age selection.

The library relied on 5' RACE. TCRdb records Illumina HiSeq 2500 as the sequencer. A second 7 to 11 cycle PCR used a sample-barcoded 5' primer and a J-beta primer mix. Each TCR beta cDNA molecule received a unique molecular identifier from a template-switch 5' adaptor carrying 12 random nucleotides. Each sample yielded at least 2.5 million CDR3-containing paired-end reads. First-strand cDNA was synthesized from all RNA with the Mint cDNA synthesis kit, primed by a TRBC-specific oligonucleotide. Following uracil-DNA glycosylase treatment, all cDNA underwent a first 18-cycle PCR with the universal primers M1SS and BC2_uni_R. The study's processing was this. For normalization, 1 million high-quality reads, each with a distinct molecular identifier, were randomly selected from each sample. Instead of being binned into consensus sequences, reads with shared molecular identifiers were discarded. CDR3 identification, clonotype clustering and error correction used MiTCR with a Q25 quality threshold and the strictest error-elimination algorithm. A nonparametric unseen species model using Euler transformation provided a lower-bound estimate of total TCR beta diversity. Through fastp at Q25 and MiXCR, TCRdb rebuilt clones from the public reads, retaining in-frame beta chains. Each entry merges the rows of one CDR3 protein and shows their most common DNA and genes. The V and J calls follow TCRdb's processing rather than the paper's. This sample holds around 990,000 distinct CDR3 sequences; about two fifths were observed only once. The ten largest account for around 13% of the sample.

Specimen: blood. This TCR derives from a man in his late teens or twenties in good health.

The bases read TGTGCCAGCAGTTCCCCGGGGAATTACAATGAGCAGTTCTTC. Its protein reads: CASSSPGNYNEQFF. The V gene is TRBV28 and the J gene is TRBJ2-1; 5 matching bases give a weak D call of TRBD2. Trimming at the junction amounts to 4 bases on V and 4 bases on J, and the germline ends lie 11 bases apart. The germline V gene specifies MDHEN as CDR1 and SYDVKM as CDR2. The CDR3 contains 14 residues, cysteine and phenylalanine counted. Left in the record is the CDR3 DNA by itself, 42 bases read in frame from the first base.